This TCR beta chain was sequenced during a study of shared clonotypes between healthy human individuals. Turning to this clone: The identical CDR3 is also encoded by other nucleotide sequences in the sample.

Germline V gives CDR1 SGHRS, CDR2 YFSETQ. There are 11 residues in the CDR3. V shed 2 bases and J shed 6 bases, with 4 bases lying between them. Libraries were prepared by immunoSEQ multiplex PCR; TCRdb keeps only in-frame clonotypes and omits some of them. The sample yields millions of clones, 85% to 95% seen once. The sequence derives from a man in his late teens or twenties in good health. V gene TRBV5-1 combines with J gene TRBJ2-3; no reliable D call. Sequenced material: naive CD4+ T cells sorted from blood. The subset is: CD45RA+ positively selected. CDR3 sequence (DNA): TGCGCCAGCAGCTTTGGGGATACGCAGTATTTT. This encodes CASSFGDTQYF.